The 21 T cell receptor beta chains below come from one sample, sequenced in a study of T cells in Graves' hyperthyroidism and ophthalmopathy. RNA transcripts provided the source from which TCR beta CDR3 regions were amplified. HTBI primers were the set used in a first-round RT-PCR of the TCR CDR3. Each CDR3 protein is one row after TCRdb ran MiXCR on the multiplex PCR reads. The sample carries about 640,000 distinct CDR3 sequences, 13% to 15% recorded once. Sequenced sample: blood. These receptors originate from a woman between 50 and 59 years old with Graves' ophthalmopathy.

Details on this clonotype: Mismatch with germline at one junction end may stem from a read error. CDR3 protein: CASRILADFNERFF. In nucleotides, the CDR3 is TGCGCCAGCAGAATCCTAGCGGACTTCAATGAGCGGTTCTTC. This sequence joins TRBV5-1 and TRBJ2-1, with 7 bases matching TRBD2. In germline, CDR1 is SGHRS, CDR2 YFSETQ. The CDR3 is 14 amino acids.

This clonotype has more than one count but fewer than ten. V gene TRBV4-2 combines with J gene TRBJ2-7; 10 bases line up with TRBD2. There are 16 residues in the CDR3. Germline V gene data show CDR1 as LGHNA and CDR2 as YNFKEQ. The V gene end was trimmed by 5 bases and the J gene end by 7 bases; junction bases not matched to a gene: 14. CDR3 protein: CASSLDGLAGVREQYF. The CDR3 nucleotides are TGTGCCAGCAGCTTAGATGGGCTAGCGGGAGTGAGGGAGCAGTACTTC.

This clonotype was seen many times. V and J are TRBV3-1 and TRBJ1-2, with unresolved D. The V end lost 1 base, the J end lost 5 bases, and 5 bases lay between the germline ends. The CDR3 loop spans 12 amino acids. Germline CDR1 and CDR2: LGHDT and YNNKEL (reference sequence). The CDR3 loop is CASSQARYGYTF. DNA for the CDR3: TGTGCCAGCAGCCAAGCCAGATATGGCTACACCTTC.

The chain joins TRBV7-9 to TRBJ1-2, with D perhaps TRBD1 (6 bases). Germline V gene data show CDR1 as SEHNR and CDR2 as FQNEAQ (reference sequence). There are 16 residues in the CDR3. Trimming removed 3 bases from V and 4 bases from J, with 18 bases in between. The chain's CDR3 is CASSLKTGQLGYGYTF. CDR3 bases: TGTGCCAGCAGCTTGAAAACCGGACAGTTGGGCTATGGCTACACCTTC.

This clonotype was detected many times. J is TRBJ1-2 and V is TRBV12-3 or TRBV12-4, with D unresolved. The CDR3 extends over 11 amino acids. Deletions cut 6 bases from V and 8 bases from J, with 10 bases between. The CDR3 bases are TGTGCCAGCAGCAGCAGCCGGGGCTACACCTTC. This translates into CASSSSRGYTF.

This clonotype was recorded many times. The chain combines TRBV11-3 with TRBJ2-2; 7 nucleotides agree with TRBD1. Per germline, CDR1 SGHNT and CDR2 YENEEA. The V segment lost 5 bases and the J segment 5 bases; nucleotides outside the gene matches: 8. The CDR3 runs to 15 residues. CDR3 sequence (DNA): TGTGCCAGCAGCCCGAGGGGGCCGGGAACCGGGGAGCTGTTTTTT. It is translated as CASSPRGPGTGELFF.

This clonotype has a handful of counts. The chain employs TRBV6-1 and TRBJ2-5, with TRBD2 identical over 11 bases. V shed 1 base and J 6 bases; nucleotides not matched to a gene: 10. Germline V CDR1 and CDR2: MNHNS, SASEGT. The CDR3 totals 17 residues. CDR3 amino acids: CASSEGSLAGARQTQYF. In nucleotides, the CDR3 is TGTGCCAGCAGTGAAGGTTCACTAGCGGGAGCCAGGCAGACCCAGTACTTC.

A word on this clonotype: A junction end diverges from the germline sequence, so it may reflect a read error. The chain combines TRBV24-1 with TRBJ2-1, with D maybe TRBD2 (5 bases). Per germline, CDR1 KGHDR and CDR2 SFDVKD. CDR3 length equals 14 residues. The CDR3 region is CATQRSSSCNEQFF. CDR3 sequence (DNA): TGTGCCACCCAGCGGTCCAGCTCCTGCAATGAGCAGTTCTTC.

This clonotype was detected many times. The CDR3 DNA is TGTGCCAGCAGTTATGGAGGGGGATACGACGGGGAGCTGTTTTTT. It specifies CASSYGGGYDGELFF. J is TRBJ2-2 and V is TRBV6-1; perhaps D is TRBD1 or TRBD2 (6 bases each). Trimming left V 5 bases short and J 7 bases short, with 17 bases between. The CDR3 covers 15 residues. Germline assignment: CDR1 MNHNS and CDR2 SASEGT.

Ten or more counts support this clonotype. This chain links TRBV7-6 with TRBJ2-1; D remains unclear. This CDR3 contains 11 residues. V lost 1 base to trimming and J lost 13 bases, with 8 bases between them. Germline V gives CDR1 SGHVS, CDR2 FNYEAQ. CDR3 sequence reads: CASSLGGFQFF. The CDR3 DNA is TGTGCCAGCAGCTTAGGGGGTTTCCAGTTCTTC.

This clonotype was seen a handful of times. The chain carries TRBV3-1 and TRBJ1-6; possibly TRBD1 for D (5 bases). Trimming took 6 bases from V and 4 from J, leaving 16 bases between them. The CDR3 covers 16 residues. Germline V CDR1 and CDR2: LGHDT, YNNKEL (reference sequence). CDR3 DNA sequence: TGTGCCAGCAGATCCCGGGGGATCGGATATAATTCACCCCTCCACTTT. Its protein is CASRSRGIGYNSPLHF.

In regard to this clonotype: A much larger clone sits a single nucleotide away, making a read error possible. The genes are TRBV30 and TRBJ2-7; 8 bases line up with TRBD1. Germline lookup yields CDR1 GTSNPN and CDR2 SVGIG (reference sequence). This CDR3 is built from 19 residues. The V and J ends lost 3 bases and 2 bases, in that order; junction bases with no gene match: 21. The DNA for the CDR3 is TGTGCCTGGAGGGGGGCGGGCAGGGGGCGCCCCCAAAGGACCTACGAGCAGTACTTC. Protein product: CAWRGAGRGRPQRTYEQYF.

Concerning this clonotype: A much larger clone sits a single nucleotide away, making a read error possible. In nucleotides, the CDR3 is TGTGCCACTCCAGCGGGAGTGGTTGGTAATGAGCAGTTCTTC. It encodes CATPAGVVGNEQFF. The chain uses TRBV28 and TRBJ2-1, with 8 nucleotides matching TRBD2. The CDR3 consists of 14 residues. Germline CDR1 MDHEN, CDR2 SYDVKM. After removal of 10 bases from V and 7 bases from J, the junction contained 12 bases not matched to a gene.

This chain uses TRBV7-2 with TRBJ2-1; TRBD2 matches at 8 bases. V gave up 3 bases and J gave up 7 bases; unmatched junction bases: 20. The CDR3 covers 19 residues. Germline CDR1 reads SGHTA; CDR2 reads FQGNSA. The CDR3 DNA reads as TGTGCCAGCAGCTTTATTAGGGGACCAGCGGGAGATAAAGTGAATGAGCAGTTCTTC. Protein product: CASSFIRGPAGDKVNEQFF. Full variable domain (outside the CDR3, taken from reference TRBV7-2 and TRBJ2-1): GAGVSQSPSNKVTEKGKDVELRCDPISGHTALYWYRQSLGQGLEFLIYFQGNSAPDKSGLPSDRFSAERTGGSVSTLTIQRTQQEDSAVYLCASSFIRGPAGDKVNEQFFGPGTRLTVL.

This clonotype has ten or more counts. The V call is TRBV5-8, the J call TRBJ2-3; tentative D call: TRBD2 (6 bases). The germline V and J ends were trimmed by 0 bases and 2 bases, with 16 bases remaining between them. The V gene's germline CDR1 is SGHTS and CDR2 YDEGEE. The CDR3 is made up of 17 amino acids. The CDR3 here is CASSLAFRTNPTDTQYF. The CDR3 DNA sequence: TGTGCCAGCAGCTTGGCTTTTCGGACTAACCCCACAGATACGCAGTATTTT.

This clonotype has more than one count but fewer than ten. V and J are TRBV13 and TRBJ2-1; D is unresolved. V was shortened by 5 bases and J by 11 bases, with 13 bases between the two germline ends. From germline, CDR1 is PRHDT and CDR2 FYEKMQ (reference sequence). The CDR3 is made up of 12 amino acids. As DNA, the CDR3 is TGTGCCAGCAGCAAGCAGCGATTAAAGCAGTTCTTC. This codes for CASSKQRLKQFF.

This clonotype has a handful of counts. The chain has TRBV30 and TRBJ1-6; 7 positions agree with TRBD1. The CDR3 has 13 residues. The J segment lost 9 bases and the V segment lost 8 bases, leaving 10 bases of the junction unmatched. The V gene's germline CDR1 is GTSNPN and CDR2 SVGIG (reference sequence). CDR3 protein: CAGEGAQISPLHF. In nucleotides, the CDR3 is TGTGCCGGCGAGGGGGCGCAGATTTCACCCCTCCACTTT.

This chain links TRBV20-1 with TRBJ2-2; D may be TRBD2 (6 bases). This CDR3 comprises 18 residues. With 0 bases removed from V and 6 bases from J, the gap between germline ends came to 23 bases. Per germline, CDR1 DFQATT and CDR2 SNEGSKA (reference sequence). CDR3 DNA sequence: TGCAGTGCTAGAGACCCTGAGGGAGAGGGGACTGACGCCGGGGAGCTGTTTTTT. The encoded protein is CSARDPEGEGTDAGELFF.

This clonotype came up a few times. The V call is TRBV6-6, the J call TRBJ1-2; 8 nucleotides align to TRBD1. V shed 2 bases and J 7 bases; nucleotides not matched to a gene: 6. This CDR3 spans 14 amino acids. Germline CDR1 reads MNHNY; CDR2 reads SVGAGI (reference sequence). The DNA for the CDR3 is TGTGCCAGCAGTTACAAAGGACAGGGCGGTGGCTACACCTTC. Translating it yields CASSYKGQGGGYTF.

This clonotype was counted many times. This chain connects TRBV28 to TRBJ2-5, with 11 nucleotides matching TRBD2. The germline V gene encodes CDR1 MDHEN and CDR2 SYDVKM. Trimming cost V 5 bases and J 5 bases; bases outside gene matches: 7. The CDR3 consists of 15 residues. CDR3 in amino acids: CASSQTSGRSETQYF. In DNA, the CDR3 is TGTGCCAGCAGTCAAACTAGCGGGAGATCTGAGACCCAGTACTTC.

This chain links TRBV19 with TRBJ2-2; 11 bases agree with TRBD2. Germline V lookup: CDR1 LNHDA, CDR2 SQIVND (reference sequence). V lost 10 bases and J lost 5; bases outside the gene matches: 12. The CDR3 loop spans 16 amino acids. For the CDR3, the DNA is TGTGCCACCTCTCGACTAGCGGGAAGTCGGACCGGGGAGCTGTTTTTT. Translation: CATSRLAGSRTGELFF.